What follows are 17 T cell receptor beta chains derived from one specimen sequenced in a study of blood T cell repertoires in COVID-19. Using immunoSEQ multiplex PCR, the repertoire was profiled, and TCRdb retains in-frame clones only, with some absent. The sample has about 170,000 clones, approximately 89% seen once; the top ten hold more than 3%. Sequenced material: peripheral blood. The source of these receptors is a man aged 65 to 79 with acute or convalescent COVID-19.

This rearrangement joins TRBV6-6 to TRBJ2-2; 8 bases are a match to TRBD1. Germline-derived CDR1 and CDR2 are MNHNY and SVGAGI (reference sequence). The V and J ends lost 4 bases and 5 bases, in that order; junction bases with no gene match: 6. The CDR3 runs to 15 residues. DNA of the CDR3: TGTGCCAGCAGTTTGGACAGGGTAGTTACCGGGGAGCTGTTTTTT. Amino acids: CASSLDRVVTGELFF.

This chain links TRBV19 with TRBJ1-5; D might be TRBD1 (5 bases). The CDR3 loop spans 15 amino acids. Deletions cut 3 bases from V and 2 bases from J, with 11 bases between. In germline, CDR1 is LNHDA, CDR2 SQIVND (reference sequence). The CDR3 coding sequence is TGTGCCAGTAGTATTCCCCGGGGGGGCAATCAGCCCCAGCATTTT. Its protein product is CASSIPRGGNQPQHF.

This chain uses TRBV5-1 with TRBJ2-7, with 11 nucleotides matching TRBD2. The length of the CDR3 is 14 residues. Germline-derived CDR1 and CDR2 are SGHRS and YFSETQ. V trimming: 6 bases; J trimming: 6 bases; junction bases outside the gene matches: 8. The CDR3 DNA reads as TGCGCCAGCACCTTAGCGGGAGGGCACCGCGAGCAGTACTTC. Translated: CASTLAGGHREQYF.

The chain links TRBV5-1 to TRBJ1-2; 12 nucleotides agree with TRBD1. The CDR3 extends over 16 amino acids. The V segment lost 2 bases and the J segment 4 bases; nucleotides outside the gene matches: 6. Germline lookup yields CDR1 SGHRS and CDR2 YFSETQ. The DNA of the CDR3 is TGCGCCAGCAGCTTCGGGACAGGGGGCGGCGGCTATGGCTACACCTTC. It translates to CASSFGTGGGGYGYTF. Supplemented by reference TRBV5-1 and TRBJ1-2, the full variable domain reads KAGVTQTPRYLIKTRGQQVTLSCSPISGHRSVSWYQQTPGQGLQFLFEYFSETQRNKGNFPGRFSGRQFSNSRSEMNVSTLELGDSALYLCASSFGTGGGGYGYTFGSGTRLTVV.

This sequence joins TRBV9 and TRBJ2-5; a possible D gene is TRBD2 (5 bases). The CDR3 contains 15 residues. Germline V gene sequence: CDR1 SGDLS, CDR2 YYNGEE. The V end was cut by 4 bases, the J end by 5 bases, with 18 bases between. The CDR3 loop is CASSPAGTHGETQYF. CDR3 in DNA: TGTGCCAGCAGCCCTGCGGGCACTCATGGGGAGACCCAGTACTTC.

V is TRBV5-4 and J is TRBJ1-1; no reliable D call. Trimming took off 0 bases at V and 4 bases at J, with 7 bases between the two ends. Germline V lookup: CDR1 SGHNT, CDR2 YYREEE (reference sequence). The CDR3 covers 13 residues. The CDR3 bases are TGTGCCAGCAGCTTGGAATTCGGCACTGAAGCTTTCTTT. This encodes CASSLEFGTEAFF. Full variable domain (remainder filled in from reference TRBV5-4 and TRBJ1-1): ETGVTQSPTHLIKTRGQQVTLRCSSQSGHNTVSWYQQALGQGPQFIFQYYREEENGRGNFPPRFSGLQFPNYSSELNVNALELDDSALYLCASSLEFGTEAFFGQGTRLTVV.

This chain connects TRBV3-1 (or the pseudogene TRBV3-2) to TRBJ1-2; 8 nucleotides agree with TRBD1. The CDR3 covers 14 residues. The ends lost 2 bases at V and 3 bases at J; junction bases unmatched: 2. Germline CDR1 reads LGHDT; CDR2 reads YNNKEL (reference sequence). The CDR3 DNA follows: TGTGCCAGCAGCCAACCAGGGGGCGACTATGGCTACACCTTC. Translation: CASSQPGGDYGYTF.

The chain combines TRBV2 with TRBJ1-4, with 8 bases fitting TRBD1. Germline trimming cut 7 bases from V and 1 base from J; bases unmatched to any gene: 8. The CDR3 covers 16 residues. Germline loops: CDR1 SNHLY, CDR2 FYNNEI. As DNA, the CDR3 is TGTGCCAGCACGAGTCAGGGGGCGCAAACTAATGAAAAACTGTTTTTT. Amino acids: CASTSQGAQTNEKLFF.

The CDR3 spells CAWRLTASDYGYTF. The CDR3 DNA reads TGTGCCTGGCGGTTGACAGCCTCCGACTATGGCTACACCTTC. This chain connects TRBV30 to TRBJ1-2; D might be TRBD1 (5 bases). The CDR3 totals 14 residues. V lost 5 bases to trimming and J lost 3 bases, with 16 bases between them. Germline lookup yields CDR1 GTSNPN and CDR2 SVGIG (reference sequence).

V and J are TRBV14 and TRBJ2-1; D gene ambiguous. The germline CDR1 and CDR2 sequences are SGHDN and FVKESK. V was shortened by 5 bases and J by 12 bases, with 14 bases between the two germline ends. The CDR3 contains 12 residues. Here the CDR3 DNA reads TGTGCCAGCAGCTCGCGGCTACCCAGGCAGTTCTTC. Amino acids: CASSSRLPRQFF.

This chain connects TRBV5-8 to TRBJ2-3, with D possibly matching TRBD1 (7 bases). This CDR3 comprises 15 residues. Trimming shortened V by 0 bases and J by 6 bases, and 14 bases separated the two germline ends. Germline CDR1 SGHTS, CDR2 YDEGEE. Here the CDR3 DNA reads TGTGCCAGCAGCTTGGAGGGCAGGGGGGTCGATACGCAGTATTTT. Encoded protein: CASSLEGRGVDTQYF.

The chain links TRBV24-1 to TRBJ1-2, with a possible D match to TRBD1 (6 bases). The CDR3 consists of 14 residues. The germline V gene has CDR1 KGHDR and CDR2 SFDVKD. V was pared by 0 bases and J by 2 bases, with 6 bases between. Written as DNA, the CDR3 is TGTGCCACCAGTGATTTGGACAGGAACTATGGCTACACCTTC. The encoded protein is CATSDLDRNYGYTF.

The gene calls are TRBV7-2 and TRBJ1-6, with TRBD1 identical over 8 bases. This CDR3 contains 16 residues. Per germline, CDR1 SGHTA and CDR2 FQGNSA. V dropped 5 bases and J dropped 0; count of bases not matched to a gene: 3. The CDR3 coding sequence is TGTGCCAGCAGCCCCAGGGGGCTCTCCTATAATTCACCCCTCCACTTT. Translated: CASSPRGLSYNSPLHF.

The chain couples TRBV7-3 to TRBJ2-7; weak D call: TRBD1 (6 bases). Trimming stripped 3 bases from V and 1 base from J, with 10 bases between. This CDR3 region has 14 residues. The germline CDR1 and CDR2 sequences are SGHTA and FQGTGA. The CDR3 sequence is CASSFTGTSYEQYF. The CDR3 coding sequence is TGTGCCAGCAGCTTTACCGGGACATCCTACGAGCAGTACTTC.

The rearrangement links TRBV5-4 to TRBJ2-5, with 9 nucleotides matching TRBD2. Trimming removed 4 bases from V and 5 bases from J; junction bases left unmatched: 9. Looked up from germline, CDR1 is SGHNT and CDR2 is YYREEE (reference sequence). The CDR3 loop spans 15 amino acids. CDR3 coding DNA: TGTGCCAGCAGCCTCCAGCGGGAGGTGGGGGAGACCCAGTACTTC. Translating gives CASSLQREVGETQYF.

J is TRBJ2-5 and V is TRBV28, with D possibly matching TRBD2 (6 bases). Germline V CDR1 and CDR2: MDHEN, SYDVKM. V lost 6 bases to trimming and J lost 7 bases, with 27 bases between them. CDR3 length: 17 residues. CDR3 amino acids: CASRPTRGTGRTRTQYF. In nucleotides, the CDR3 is TGTGCCAGCAGGCCAACACGGGGCACCGGGAGAACGCGGACCCAGTACTTC.

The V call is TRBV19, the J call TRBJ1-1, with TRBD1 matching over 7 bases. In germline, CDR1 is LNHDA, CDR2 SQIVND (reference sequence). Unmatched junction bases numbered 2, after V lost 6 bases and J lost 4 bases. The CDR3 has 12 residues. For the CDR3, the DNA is TGTGCCAGTAGGGACAGGACCACTGAAGCTTTCTTT. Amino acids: CASRDRTTEAFF.